The 23 T cell receptor beta chains listed next were all sequenced from one sample in a study of glioma-infiltrating T cells. The iRepertoire nested amplicon-rescue multiplex PCR amplified TCR alpha and beta CDR3s from RNA. TCRdb re-called the multiplex PCR reads with MiXCR, one entry per CDR3 protein. Among 90,000 to 110,000 distinct CDR3 sequences, around 25% were seen once, and the ten largest hold under 45%. The sequencing input was glioma tissue, nonneoplastic brain tissue, or PBMCs (not recorded which). Source of these receptors: a human donor with low-grade glioma or glioblastoma, undergoing nonglioma brain surgery, or in good health (not recorded which).

In this sample, this clonotype turned up many times. The chain carries TRBV4-2 and TRBJ2-1; no firm D call. This CDR3 has 15 amino acids. Germline values: CDR1 LGHNA, CDR2 YNFKEQ. The ends were cut back, 7 bases at V and 4 bases at J, with 17 bases in the middle. CDR3 bases: TGTGCCAGCACCCGTTCGGGCAGTGAGTACAATGAGCAGTTCTTC. Its protein is CASTRSGSEYNEQFF.

This clonotype was detected a few times. The rearrangement links TRBV6-4 to TRBJ2-1; D is unresolved. CDR3 length: 14 residues. Per the germline V gene, CDR1 is MRHNA and CDR2 is SNTAGT. V lost 1 base, J lost 9 bases, and 13 bases lay in between. Here the CDR3 DNA reads TGTGCCAGCAGTGACTTCTCTAGGCCGCGTGAGCAGTTCTTC. Protein: CASSDFSRPREQFF.

This clonotype came up many times. CDR3 protein: CSARAETSGGYEQFF. The CDR3 DNA follows: TGCAGTGCTAGAGCAGAGACTAGCGGGGGCTATGAGCAGTTCTTC. This rearrangement joins TRBV20-1 to TRBJ2-1, with 12 positions matching TRBD2. The germline V gene has CDR1 DFQATT and CDR2 SNEGSKA (reference sequence). J was trimmed by 8 bases and V by 1 base; bases with no gene match: 6. This CDR3 is built from 15 residues.

A word on this clonotype: A much larger clone is a single base away; this may be a read error. J is TRBJ2-1 and V is TRBV7-3; D is perhaps TRBD1 (6 bases). Germline V gene sequence: CDR1 SGHTA, CDR2 FQGTGA. The CDR3 has 15 amino acids. The CDR3, as DNA: TGTGCCAGCAGCCTCCAGGGGTTCACTTTGGATGAGCAGTCCTTC. Protein sequence: CASSLQGFTLDEQSF. The whole variable domain, remainder taken from reference TRBV7-3 and TRBJ2-1, is GAGVSQTPSNKVTEKGKYVELRCDPISGHTALYWYRQSLGQGPEFLIYFQGTGAADDSGLPNDRFFAVRPEGSVSTLKIQRTERGDSAVYLCASSLQGFTLDEQSFGPGTRLTVL.

J is TRBJ2-2 and V is TRBV29-1; no clear D gene. This CDR3 has 14 amino acids. Germline loops: CDR1 SQVTM, CDR2 ANQGSEA. The V gene lost 6 bases and the J gene lost 0 bases, with 11 bases spanning the gap. CDR3 residues: CSVLPDTNTGELFF. CDR3 nucleotides: TGCAGCGTCCTTCCAGATACGAACACCGGGGAGCTGTTTTTT.

This clonotype was observed a few times. The chain has TRBV11-2 and TRBJ2-7, with 8 bases aligning to TRBD2. This CDR3 has 16 residues. Germline V gene sequence: CDR1 SGHAT, CDR2 FQNNGV. Germline trimming cut 2 bases from V and 0 bases from J; bases unmatched to any gene: 6. The CDR3 region has the DNA TGTGCCAGCAGCTTATTCGGGGGGGCGATCTCCTACGAGCAGTACTTC. It specifies CASSLFGGAISYEQYF. The full variable domain, its missing parts supplied by reference TRBV11-2 and TRBJ2-7, is EAGVAQSPRYKIIEKRQSVAFWCNPISGHATLYWYQQILGQGPKLLIQFQNNGVVDDSQLPKDRFSAERLKGVDSTLKIQPAKLEDSAVYLCASSLFGGAISYEQYFGPGTRLTVT.

This chain connects TRBV28 to TRBJ1-4; D ambiguous. CDR3 length equals 17 residues. Germline V CDR1 and CDR2: MDHEN, SYDVKM. The V gene lost 6 bases and the J gene lost 0 bases, with 17 bases spanning the gap. The CDR3, as DNA: TGTGCCAGCAGCCCCCGACAAACGGCCGCAACTAATGAAAAACTGTTTTTT. It encodes CASSPRQTAATNEKLFF.

In its sample, this clonotype was seen many times. In DNA form, the CDR3 reads TGTGCCACCAGCAGTTACGAGGGACCCCTCCACTTT. This codes for CATSSYEGPLHF. The rearrangement joins TRBV15 to TRBJ1-6; D gene unclear. CDR3 length equals 12 residues. Germline-derived CDR1 and CDR2 are LNHNV and YYDKDF (reference sequence). Trimming left V 3 bases short and J 12 bases short, with 9 bases between.

V and J are TRBV29-1 and TRBJ1-1; weak D call: TRBD1 (5 bases). Trimming took 7 bases from V and 1 from J, leaving 19 bases between them. The germline V gene encodes CDR1 SQVTM and CDR2 ANQGSEA. The CDR3 has 15 residues. The CDR3 sequence is CSALPSGRENTEAFF. Written as DNA, the CDR3 is TGCAGCGCCCTTCCCTCGGGACGGGAGAACACTGAAGCTTTCTTT.

This clonotype was counted ten times or more. The rearrangement links TRBV20-1 to TRBJ2-7; 9 nucleotides match TRBD2. The CDR3 loop spans 16 amino acids. V lost 3 bases and J lost 5; bases outside the gene matches: 14. CDR1 and CDR2 from the germline V gene are DFQATT and SNEGSKA (reference sequence). The CDR3 region has the DNA TGCAGTGCTAGTGGGCAGCTAGCGGGAACCGGCGACGAGCAGTACTTC. The encoded protein is CSASGQLAGTGDEQYF.

This chain connects TRBV4-1 to TRBJ1-5; D gene unclear. Germline V CDR1 and CDR2: MGHRA, YSYEKL. V was trimmed by 4 bases and J by 7 bases, leaving 20 bases between them. The CDR3 runs to 16 residues. CDR3: CASSPSEGDTNQPQHF. CDR3 DNA sequence: TGCGCCAGCAGCCCGAGTGAGGGCGATACTAACCAGCCCCAGCATTTT.

A note on this clonotype: The junction and the germline gene differ at one end; a read error may be behind it. The chain employs TRBV20-1 and TRBJ2-5; 15 positions agree with TRBD2. This CDR3 is built from 16 residues. Germline CDR1 is DFQATT and CDR2 is SNEGSKA (reference sequence). The CDR3 spells CSVRGTSGGMQETQYF. The CDR3 DNA follows: TGCAGTGTTAGAGGGACTAGCGGGGGGATGCAAGAGACCCAGTACTTC.

The V gene is TRBV29-1, the J gene TRBJ1-2; 10 positions match TRBD1. Germline V gene sequence: CDR1 SQVTM, CDR2 ANQGSEA. With 3 bases clipped from V and 3 bases from J, the junction kept 4 bases outside the gene matches. CDR3 length: 14 residues. CDR3 protein: CSVEGDRGYYGYTF. The CDR3 nucleotides read TGCAGCGTTGAGGGGGACAGGGGCTACTATGGCTACACCTTC.

At least ten counts were recorded for this clonotype. V usage is TRBV20-1 and J usage is TRBJ2-7, with D possibly being TRBD1 (6 bases). Germline V gene sequence: CDR1 DFQATT, CDR2 SNEGSKA (reference sequence). This CDR3 has 13 residues. Trimming pared 6 bases from V and 0 bases from J, leaving 12 bases between. The CDR3 DNA follows: TGCAGTGCCCGGGACATGTCCTCCTACGAGCAGTACTTC. Protein sequence: CSARDMSSYEQYF.

CDR3 coding DNA: TGTGCCAGCAGGGCTAGCGGCGGGGGGCACAATGAGCAGTTCTTC. Translated, it gives CASRASGGGHNEQFF. This chain uses TRBV6-6 with TRBJ2-1; 8 nucleotides match TRBD2. CDR3 size: 15 residues. Per germline, CDR1 MNHNY and CDR2 SVGAGI (reference sequence). V lost 6 bases and J lost 5; bases outside the gene matches: 9.

The V gene is TRBV5-5, the J gene TRBJ2-5; possibly TRBD1 or TRBD2 for D (6 bases each). V was trimmed by 4 bases and J by 2 bases, leaving 21 bases between them. CDR3 length equals 17 residues. Germline assignment: CDR1 SGHKS and CDR2 YYEKEE (reference sequence). The CDR3 sequence is CASSPLGATAGQETQYF. The CDR3 nucleotides read TGTGCCAGCAGCCCCTTGGGGGCAACGGCGGGACAAGAGACCCAGTACTTC.

This clonotype showed up many times. V is TRBV7-9 and J is TRBJ1-1; D gene ambiguous. Looked up from germline, CDR1 is SEHNR and CDR2 is FQNEAQ (reference sequence). Trimming stripped 8 bases from V and 4 bases from J, with 8 bases between. The CDR3 loop spans 11 amino acids. The CDR3 bases are TGTGCCAGCGAGAGGGCCACTGAAGCTTTCTTT. It encodes CASERATEAFF.

Note on this clonotype: The junction shows a germline mismatch at one end, possibly a read error. The chain couples TRBV2 to TRBJ1-1; D is perhaps TRBD1 (5 bases). Germline V gene sequence: CDR1 SNHLY, CDR2 FYNNEI. This CDR3 comprises 13 residues. In DNA form, the CDR3 reads TGCGCCAGCAGGTACAGGAAGTACACTGAAGCTTTCTTT. Its translation: CASRYRKYTEAFF.

This clonotype appeared many times. This rearrangement joins TRBV6-2 or TRBV6-3 to TRBJ1-1, with 7 bases that match TRBD1. The length of the CDR3 is 15 residues. After removal of 2 bases from V and 3 bases from J, the junction contained 6 bases not matched to a gene. Germline CDR1 reads MNHEY; CDR2 reads SVGEGT. The CDR3 DNA is TGTGCCAGCAGTTACAGGGGGCCAGAGGACACTGAAGCTTTCTTT. The encoded protein is CASSYRGPEDTEAFF.

This chain connects TRBV6-5 to TRBJ2-1; D remains ambiguous. Trimming pared 0 bases from V and 6 bases from J, leaving 15 bases between. Germline V gives CDR1 MNHEY, CDR2 SVGAGI. The CDR3 extends over 16 amino acids. The CDR3 loop reads CASSYSRDRSGNEQFF. The CDR3 DNA reads TGTGCCAGCAGTTACTCGAGAGATAGATCGGGCAATGAGCAGTTCTTC.

Many counts were recorded for this clonotype. The CDR3 loop is CASNFGQVTNEQFF. CDR3 sequence (DNA): TGTGCCAGCAACTTCGGACAGGTCACTAATGAGCAGTTCTTC. The chain combines TRBV6-2 or TRBV6-3 with TRBJ2-1; 7 bases match TRBD1. The V and J ends lost 7 bases and 7 bases, in that order; junction bases with no gene match: 10. Per germline, CDR1 MNHEY and CDR2 SVGEGT. This CDR3 has 14 residues.

The sample holds many counts of this clonotype. The chain has TRBV28 and TRBJ1-5; 8 nucleotides agree with TRBD1. Germline V gene lookup returns CDR1 MDHEN and CDR2 SYDVKM. J gave up 5 bases and V 4 bases, and 7 bases lay outside the gene matches. CDR3 size: 15 residues. This CDR3 reads CASSSFGQGDQPQHF. The CDR3 coding sequence is TGTGCCAGCAGTTCCTTCGGACAGGGAGATCAGCCCCAGCATTTT.

In its sample, this clonotype was seen many times. The chain employs TRBV7-9 and TRBJ2-5, with 8 positions matching TRBD1. CDR1 is SEHNR, CDR2 FQNEAQ, per germline (reference sequence). This CDR3 has 15 amino acids. V was pared by 1 base and J by 4 bases, with 5 bases of the junction left unmatched. The CDR3 region is CASSLGTGIGETQYF. Here the CDR3 DNA reads TGTGCCAGCAGCTTAGGGACAGGGATCGGAGAGACCCAGTACTTC.